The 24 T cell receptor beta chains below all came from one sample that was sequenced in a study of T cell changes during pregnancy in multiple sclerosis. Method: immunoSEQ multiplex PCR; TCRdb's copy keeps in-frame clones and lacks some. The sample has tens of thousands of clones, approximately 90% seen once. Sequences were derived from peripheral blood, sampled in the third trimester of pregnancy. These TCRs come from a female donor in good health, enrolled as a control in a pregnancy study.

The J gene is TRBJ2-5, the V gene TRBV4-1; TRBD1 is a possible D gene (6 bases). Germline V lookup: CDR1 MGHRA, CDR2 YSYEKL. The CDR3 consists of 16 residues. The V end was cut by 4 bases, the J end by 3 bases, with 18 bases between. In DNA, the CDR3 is TGCGCCAGCAGCCCACAGGGAAGGGCTTCTAAAGAGACCCAGTACTTC. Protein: CASSPQGRASKETQYF.

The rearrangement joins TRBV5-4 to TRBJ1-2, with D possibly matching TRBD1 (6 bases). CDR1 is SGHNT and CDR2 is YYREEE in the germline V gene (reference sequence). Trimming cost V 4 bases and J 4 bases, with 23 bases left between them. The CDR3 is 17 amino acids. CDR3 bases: TGTGCCAGCAGCAACAAGGACAGAATCAATCATTTCTATGGCTACACCTTC. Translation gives CASSNKDRINHFYGYTF.

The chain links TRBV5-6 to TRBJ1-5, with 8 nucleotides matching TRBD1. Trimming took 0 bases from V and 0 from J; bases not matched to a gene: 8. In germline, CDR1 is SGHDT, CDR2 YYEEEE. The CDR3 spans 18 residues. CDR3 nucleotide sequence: TGTGCCAGCAGCTTGGCAGGGGGCCCGTACTTTAGCAATCAGCCCCAGCATTTT. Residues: CASSLAGGPYFSNQPQHF. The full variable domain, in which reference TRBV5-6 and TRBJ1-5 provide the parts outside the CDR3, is DAGVTQSPTHLIKTRGQQVTLRCSPKSGHDTVSWYQQALGQGPQFIFQYYEEEERQRGNFPDRFSGHQFPNYSSELNVNALLLGDSALYLCASSLAGGPYFSNQPQHFGDGTRLSIL.

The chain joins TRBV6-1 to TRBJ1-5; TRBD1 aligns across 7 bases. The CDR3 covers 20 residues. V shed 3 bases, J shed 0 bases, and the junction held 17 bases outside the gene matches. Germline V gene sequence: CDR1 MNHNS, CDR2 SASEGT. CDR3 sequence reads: CASSDGRAGTDRHSNQPQHF. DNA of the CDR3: TGTGCCAGCAGTGATGGAAGGGCAGGGACAGACCGACATAGCAATCAGCCCCAGCATTTT.

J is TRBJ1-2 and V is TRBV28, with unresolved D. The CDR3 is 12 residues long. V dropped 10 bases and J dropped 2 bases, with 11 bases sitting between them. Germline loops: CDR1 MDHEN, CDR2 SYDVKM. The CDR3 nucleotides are TGTGCCACCCTTAGAGAAAACTATGGCTACACCTTC. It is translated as CATLRENYGYTF.

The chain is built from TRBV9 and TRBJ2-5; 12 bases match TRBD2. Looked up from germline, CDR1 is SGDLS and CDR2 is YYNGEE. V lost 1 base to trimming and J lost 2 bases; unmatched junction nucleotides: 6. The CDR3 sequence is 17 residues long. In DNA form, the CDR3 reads TGTGCCAGCAGCGTATTAGGACTAGCGGGAACACAAGAGACCCAGTACTTC. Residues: CASSVLGLAGTQETQYF.

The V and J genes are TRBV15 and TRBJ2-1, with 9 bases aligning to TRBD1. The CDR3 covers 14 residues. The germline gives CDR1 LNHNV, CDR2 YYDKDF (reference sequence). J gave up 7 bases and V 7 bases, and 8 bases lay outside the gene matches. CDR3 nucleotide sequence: TGTGCCACCACACAGGGGGCATTTGCAAATGAGCAGTTCTTC. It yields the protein CATTQGAFANEQFF. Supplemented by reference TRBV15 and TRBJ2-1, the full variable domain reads DAMVIQNPRYQVTQFGKPVTLSCSQTLNHNVMYWYQQKSSQAPKLLFHYYDKDFNNEADTPDNFQSRRPNTSFCFLDIRSPGLGDTAMYLCATTQGAFANEQFFGPGTRLTVL.

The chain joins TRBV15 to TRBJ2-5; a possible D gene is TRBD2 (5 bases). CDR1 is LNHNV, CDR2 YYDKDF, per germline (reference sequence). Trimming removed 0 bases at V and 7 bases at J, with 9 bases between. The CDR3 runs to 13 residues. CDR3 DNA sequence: TGTGCCACCAGCAGAGATCGTGGAGGGACCCAGTACTTC. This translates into CATSRDRGGTQYF.

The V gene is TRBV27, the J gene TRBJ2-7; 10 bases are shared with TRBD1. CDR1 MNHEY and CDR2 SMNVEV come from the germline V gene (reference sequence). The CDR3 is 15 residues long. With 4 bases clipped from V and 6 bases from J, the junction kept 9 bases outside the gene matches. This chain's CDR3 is CASSSHGTGDGEQYF. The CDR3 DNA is TGTGCCAGCAGTTCCCACGGGACAGGGGATGGCGAGCAGTACTTC.

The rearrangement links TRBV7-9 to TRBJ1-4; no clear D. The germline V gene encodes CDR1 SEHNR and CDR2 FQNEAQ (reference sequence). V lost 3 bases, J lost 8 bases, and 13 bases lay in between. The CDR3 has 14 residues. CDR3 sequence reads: CASSLGGSREKLFF. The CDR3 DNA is TGTGCCAGCAGCTTGGGAGGGAGTCGGGAAAAACTGTTTTTT.

The CDR3 region is CASSLDTYNEQFF. The CDR3 DNA sequence: TGCGCCAGCAGCTTGGACACCTACAATGAGCAGTTCTTC. The chain couples TRBV5-1 to TRBJ2-1; D is ambiguous. The CDR3 spans 13 residues. Germline V lookup: CDR1 SGHRS, CDR2 YFSETQ. V gave up 0 bases and J gave up 2 bases, with 3 bases separating them.

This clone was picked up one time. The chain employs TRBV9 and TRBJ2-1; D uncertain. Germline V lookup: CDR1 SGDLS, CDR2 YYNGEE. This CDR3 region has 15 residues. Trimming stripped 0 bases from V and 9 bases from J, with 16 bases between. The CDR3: CASSVDPSPVGEQFF. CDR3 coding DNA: TGTGCCAGCAGCGTAGACCCGTCGCCGGTCGGTGAGCAGTTCTTC.

Written as DNA, the CDR3 is TGTGCTAGTGGTTTGGTACTTGACATTTCCGCCGGGGAGCTGTTTTTT. It codes for CASGLVLDISAGELFF. The chain couples TRBV12-5 to TRBJ2-2; no reliable D call. Trimming cost V 0 bases and J 6 bases, with 14 bases left between them. Germline V gene data show CDR1 as LGHNT and CDR2 as FRNRAP. CDR3 length equals 16 residues. The whole variable domain, remainder taken from reference TRBV12-5 and TRBJ2-2, is DARVTQTPRHKVTEMGQEVTMRCQPILGHNTVFWYRQTMMQGLELLAYFRNRAPLDDSGMPKDRFSAEMPDATLATLKIQPSEPRDSAVYFCASGLVLDISAGELFFGEGSRLTVL.

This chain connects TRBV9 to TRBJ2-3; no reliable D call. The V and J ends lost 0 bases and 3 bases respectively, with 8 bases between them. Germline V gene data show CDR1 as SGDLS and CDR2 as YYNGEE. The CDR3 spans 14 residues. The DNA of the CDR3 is TGTGCCAGCAGCGTAGACGCCGCGACAGATACGCAGTATTTT. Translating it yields CASSVDAATDTQYF.

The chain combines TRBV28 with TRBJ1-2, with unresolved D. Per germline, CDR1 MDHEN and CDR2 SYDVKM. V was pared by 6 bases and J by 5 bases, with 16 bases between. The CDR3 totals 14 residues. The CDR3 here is CASRPLGGSYGYTF. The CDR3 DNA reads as TGTGCCAGCAGGCCCCTCGGAGGGAGTTATGGCTACACCTTC.

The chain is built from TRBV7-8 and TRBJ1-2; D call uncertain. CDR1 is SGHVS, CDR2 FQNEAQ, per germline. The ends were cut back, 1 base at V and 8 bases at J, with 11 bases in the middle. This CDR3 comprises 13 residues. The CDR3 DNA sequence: TGTGCCAGCAGCTTAGAAACGGGTGTAGGCTACACCTTC. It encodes CASSLETGVGYTF.

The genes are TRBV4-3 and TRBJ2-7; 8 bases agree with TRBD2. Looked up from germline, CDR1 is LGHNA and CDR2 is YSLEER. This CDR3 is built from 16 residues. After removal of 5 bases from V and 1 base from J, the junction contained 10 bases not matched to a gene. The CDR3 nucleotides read TGCGCCAGCAGCTACTCATATAGCGGGGAGTCCTACGAGCAGTACTTC. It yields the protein CASSYSYSGESYEQYF.

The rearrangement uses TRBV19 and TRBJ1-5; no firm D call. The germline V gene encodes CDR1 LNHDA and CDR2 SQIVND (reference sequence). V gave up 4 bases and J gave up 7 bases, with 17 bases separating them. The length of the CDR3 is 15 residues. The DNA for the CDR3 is TGTGCCAGTAGTAGGGCTGGCGGGCCTTTCCAGCCCCAGCATTTT. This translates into CASSRAGGPFQPQHF. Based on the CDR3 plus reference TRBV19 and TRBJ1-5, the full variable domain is DGGITQSPKYLFRKEGQNVTLSCEQNLNHDAMYWYRQDPGQGLRLIYYSQIVNDFQKGDIAEGYSVSREKKESFPLTVTSAQKNPTAFYLCASSRAGGPFQPQHFGDGTRLSIL.

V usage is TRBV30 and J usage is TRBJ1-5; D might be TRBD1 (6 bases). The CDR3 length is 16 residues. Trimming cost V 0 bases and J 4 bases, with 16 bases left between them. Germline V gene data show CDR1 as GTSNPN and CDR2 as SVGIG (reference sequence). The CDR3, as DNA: TGTGCCTGGAGTGTCCCCCGGACAGCGTTAAATCAGCCCCAGCATTTT. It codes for CAWSVPRTALNQPQHF. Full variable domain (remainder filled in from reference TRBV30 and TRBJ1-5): SQTIHQWPATLVQPVGSPLSLECTVEGTSNPNLYWYRQAAGRGLQLLFYSVGIGQISSEVPQNLSASRPQDRQFILSSKKLLLSDSGFYLCAWSVPRTALNQPQHFGDGTRLSIL.

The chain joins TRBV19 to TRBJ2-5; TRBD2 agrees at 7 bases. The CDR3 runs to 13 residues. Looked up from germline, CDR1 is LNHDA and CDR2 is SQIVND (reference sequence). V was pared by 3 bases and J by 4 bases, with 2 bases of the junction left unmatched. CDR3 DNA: TGTGCCAGTAGTATGGGGGGGAGAGAGACCCAGTACTTC. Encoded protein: CASSMGGRETQYF.

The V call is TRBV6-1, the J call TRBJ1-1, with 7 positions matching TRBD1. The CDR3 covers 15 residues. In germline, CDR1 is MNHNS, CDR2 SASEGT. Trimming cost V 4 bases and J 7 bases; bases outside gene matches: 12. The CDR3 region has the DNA TGTGCCAGCAGTGCCCAATCGGACAGGTTCTATGAAGCTTTCTTT. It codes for CASSAQSDRFYEAFF.

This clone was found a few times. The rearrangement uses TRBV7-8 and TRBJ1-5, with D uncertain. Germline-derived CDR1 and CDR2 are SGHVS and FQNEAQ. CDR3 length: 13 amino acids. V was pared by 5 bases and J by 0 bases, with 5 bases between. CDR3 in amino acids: CASSPDSNQPQHF. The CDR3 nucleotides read TGTGCCAGCAGCCCAGATAGCAATCAGCCCCAGCATTTT.

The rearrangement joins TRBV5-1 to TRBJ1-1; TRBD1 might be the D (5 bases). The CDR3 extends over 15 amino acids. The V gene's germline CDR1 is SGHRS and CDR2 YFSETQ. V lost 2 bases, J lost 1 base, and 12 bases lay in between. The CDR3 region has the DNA TGCGCCAGCAGCTTTGGGAGGGGAGGGAACACTGAAGCTTTCTTT. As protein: CASSFGRGGNTEAFF.

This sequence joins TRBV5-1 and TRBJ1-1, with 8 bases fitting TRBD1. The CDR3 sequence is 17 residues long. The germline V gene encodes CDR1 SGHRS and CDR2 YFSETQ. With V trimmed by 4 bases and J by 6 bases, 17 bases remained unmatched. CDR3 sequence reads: CASSLQGFPGQAAEAFF. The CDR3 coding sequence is TGCGCCAGCAGCCTCCAAGGGTTCCCGGGACAGGCGGCTGAAGCTTTCTTT.